This T cell receptor (beta chain) comes out of a study of blood T cell repertoires in COVID-19. For the study at large: The cDNA or gDNA used as material had been derived from T cells, B-cell-depleted T cells, or PBMCs.

This CDR3 spans 10 amino acids. Trimming removed 8 bases from V and 3 bases from J, with 8 bases in between. In germline, CDR1 is GTSNPN, CDR2 SVGIG (reference sequence). TCRdb's copy holds only in-frame clones and misses some; the assay was immunoSEQ multiplex PCR. The repertoire has some 150,000 clones, 85% to 90% of them found once; the top ten carry 9.5% to 12%. This clone was observed once. The source is a woman older than 75 with acute or convalescent COVID-19. Sequencing input: peripheral blood. The V and J genes are TRBV30 and TRBJ2-7, with D unresolved. This CDR3 is CARLGYEQYF. The CDR3 bases are TGTGCCCGACTTGGCTACGAGCAGTACTTC.